Shown below are 15 T cell receptor beta chains from a single sample sequenced in a study of human T cells and chemical hapten exposure. This sample's time point: patch test 3, about 24 weeks after DPC sensitization. Treatment given: therapeutic diphenylcyclopropenone sensitization with weekly scalp DPC. Using its own MiXCR run on the RACE reads, TCRdb lists one record per CDR3 protein. In the table there are about 190,000 distinct CDR3 sequences, around 23% of which are singletons. This sample comprised whole blood, obtained in connection with sensitization to the hapten diphenylcyclopropenone (DPC). Receptors were obtained from a woman in her thirties or forties with alopecia areata. Some clones in this sample may be carry-over from other donors' samples.

This chain joins TRBV29-1 and TRBJ2-5; D is perhaps TRBD2 (5 bases). With 6 bases removed from V and 10 bases from J, the gap between germline ends came to 24 bases. Germline V gene lookup returns CDR1 SQVTM and CDR2 ANQGSEA. The CDR3 loop spans 14 amino acids. The CDR3 region is CSVILGATSGSQYF. The CDR3 nucleotides are TGCAGCGTGATTCTGGGAGCGACCTCGGGGAGCCAGTACTTC.

This clonotype was picked up many times. The chain links TRBV7-2 to TRBJ1-6, with unresolved D. Per the germline V gene, CDR1 is SGHTA and CDR2 is FQGNSA. Trimming took off 7 bases at V and 0 bases at J, with 13 bases between the two ends. The CDR3 spans 16 residues. The DNA for the CDR3 is TGTGCCAGCACCACCGTTTATAGCTCCTATAATTCACCCCTCCACTTT. Its protein product is CASTTVYSSYNSPLHF.

Ten or more counts support this clonotype. The chain uses TRBV4-2 and TRBJ2-3; D gene unclear. The CDR3 covers 14 residues. Trimming removed 1 base from V and 4 bases from J, with 9 bases in between. Germline loops: CDR1 LGHNA, CDR2 YNFKEQ. In nucleotides, the CDR3 is TGTGCCAGCAGCCAAGGCAGAGGTTCAGATACGCAGTATTTT. Encoded protein: CASSQGRGSDTQYF.

V is TRBV7-9 and J is TRBJ1-3; weak D call: TRBD1 (6 bases). Germline V gene lookup returns CDR1 SEHNR and CDR2 FQNEAQ (reference sequence). The CDR3 spans 16 residues. V gave up 0 bases and J gave up 4 bases, with 13 bases separating them. The CDR3 DNA reads TGTGCCAGCAGCTTAGCGTTAACAGGGCAAGGAAACACCATATATTTT. It codes for CASSLALTGQGNTIYF. The full variable domain, with the rest looked up from reference TRBV7-9 and TRBJ1-3, is DTGVSQNPRHKITKRGQNVTFRCDPISEHNRLYWYRQTLGQGPEFLTYFQNEAQLEKSRLLSDRFSAERPKGSFSTLEIQRTEQGDSAMYLCASSLALTGQGNTIYFGEGSWLTVV.

This chain joins TRBV6-2 or TRBV6-3 and TRBJ2-5, with 11 bases lining up with TRBD2. V shed 6 bases and J 6 bases; nucleotides not matched to a gene: 15. The V gene's germline CDR1 is MNHEY and CDR2 SVGEGT. The length of the CDR3 is 17 residues. CDR3 sequence (DNA): TGTGCCAGCAGCTCCGGGACTAGCGGCCCCTCGATACAGACCCAGTACTTC. Translated: CASSSGTSGPSIQTQYF.

This clonotype was seen a handful of times. This rearrangement joins TRBV9 to TRBJ2-1; 7 bases are a match to TRBD2. From germline, CDR1 is SGDLS and CDR2 YYNGEE. The CDR3 runs to 15 residues. Trimming cost V 0 bases and J 12 bases; bases outside gene matches: 12. The CDR3 region has the DNA TGTGCCAGCAGCGTAGGAAGTTTTCGGGTAGCGGGGCAGTTCTTC. Its translation is CASSVGSFRVAGQFF. Variable domain in full (rest from reference TRBV9 and TRBJ2-1): DSGVTQTPKHLITATGQRVTLRCSPRSGDLSVYWYQQSLDQGLQFLIQYYNGEERAKGNILERFSAQQFPDLHSELNLSSLELGDSALYFCASSVGSFRVAGQFFGPGTRLTVL.

The rearrangement uses TRBV29-1 and TRBJ1-2; TRBD1 matches 8 bases. The CDR3 has 17 residues. Germline trimming cut 3 bases from V and 4 bases from J; bases unmatched to any gene: 16. Germline values: CDR1 SQVTM, CDR2 ANQGSEA. The DNA of the CDR3 is TGCAGCGTTGACTACGGGGCACAGGGGGATTTGTCCTATGGCTACACCTTC. It encodes CSVDYGAQGDLSYGYTF.

A few counts support this clonotype. The V and J genes are TRBV4-2 and TRBJ2-1; 7 nucleotides line up with TRBD2. The ends lost 1 base at V and 4 bases at J; junction bases unmatched: 4. Germline V CDR1 and CDR2: LGHNA, YNFKEQ. This CDR3 region has 15 residues. The CDR3 bases are TGTGCCAGCAGCCAAGTGACGGGAGGTTACAATGAGCAGTTCTTC. Amino acids: CASSQVTGGYNEQFF.

CDR3 bases: TGTGCCAGCAGCTACGGACAGGGGACGGAGACCCAGTACTTC. This encodes CASSYGQGTETQYF. This chain joins TRBV28 and TRBJ2-5; 9 nucleotides align to TRBD1. The CDR3 has 14 amino acids. After removal of 6 bases from V and 5 bases from J, the junction contained 7 bases not matched to a gene. Germline CDR1 reads MDHEN; CDR2 reads SYDVKM.

This clonotype has only a few counts. This chain connects TRBV7-6 to TRBJ2-2; the D gene is possibly TRBD2 (5 bases). V lost 6 bases, J lost 6 bases, and 20 bases lay in between. Germline loops: CDR1 SGHVS, CDR2 FNYEAQ. This CDR3 spans 16 amino acids. DNA for the CDR3: TGTGCCAGCAGTTACATCCTACGGGAAGGTTCCGGGGAGCTGTTTTTT. It yields the protein CASSYILREGSGELFF.

The rearrangement joins TRBV6-5 to TRBJ2-1, with a tentative D call TRBD1 (6 bases). Between the trimmed V and J ends, which lost 0 bases and 2 bases, there was a span of 11 bases. CDR1 MNHEY and CDR2 SVGAGI come from the germline V gene. The CDR3 is 16 residues long. The CDR3 reads CASSYSGQGTYNEQFF. The CDR3 bases are TGTGCCAGCAGTTACTCTGGGCAGGGGACCTACAATGAGCAGTTCTTC.

The chain joins TRBV9 to TRBJ2-7; D gene unclear. V was clipped by 0 bases and J by 6 bases, with 16 bases between them. The germline V gene encodes CDR1 SGDLS and CDR2 YYNGEE. This CDR3 region has 15 residues. The CDR3 DNA reads TGTGCCAGCAGCGTAGCGGTCCACAACCCCTCCGAGCAGTACTTC. It specifies CASSVAVHNPSEQYF.

V and J are TRBV27 and TRBJ2-5; TRBD2 matches 8 bases. Germline lookup yields CDR1 MNHEY and CDR2 SMNVEV (reference sequence). The CDR3 runs 13 residues. Trimming took 6 bases from V and 5 from J; bases not matched to a gene: 5. CDR3 sequence: CASRSGGGETQYF. Written as DNA, the CDR3 is TGTGCCAGCAGATCCGGGGGGGGGGAGACCCAGTACTTC.

The chain is built from TRBV20-1 and TRBJ1-5, with 8 bases identical to TRBD1. Germline CDR1 is DFQATT and CDR2 is SNEGSKA (reference sequence). CDR3 length equals 14 residues. The V and J ends lost 5 bases and 1 base, in that order; junction bases with no gene match: 4. The CDR3 DNA sequence: TGCAGTGCTCGACAGGGGTTGAGCAATCAGCCCCAGCATTTT. It specifies CSARQGLSNQPQHF.

This chain joins TRBV7-9 and TRBJ2-5; 14 positions agree with TRBD2. CDR3 size: 16 residues. In germline, CDR1 is SEHNR, CDR2 FQNEAQ (reference sequence). J gave up 11 bases and V 3 bases, and 11 bases lay outside the gene matches. The DNA for the CDR3 is TGTGCCAGCAGCTTCACTCCAACCGGGACTAGCGGGAGTCAGTACTTC. This gives the protein CASSFTPTGTSGSQYF.